Listed below are T cell receptor beta chains from one sample, sequenced in a study of PD-L1 blockade in urothelial cancer. Method: immunoSEQ multiplex PCR; TCRdb's copy keeps in-frame clones and lacks some. The top ten hold more than 3.5% of the sample, which has about 50,000 clones, 70% to 80% seen once. The sequencing used PBMCs, collected around atezolizumab (anti-PD-L1) treatment. These TCRs come from a man between 65 and 80 years old with urothelial cancer. CDR3s leave out the opening cysteine and the closing phenylalanine or tryptophan. The order of the fields is V gene, J gene, CDR3 protein.

TRBV4-2	TRBJ2-3	ASSPSGYGTDTQY
TRBV19	TRBJ2-2	ASSITSTTGELF
TRBV19	TRBJ1-1	ASSIVSKTEAF
TRBV30	TRBJ2-2	AWSVEGEVSGELF
TRBV7-9	TRBJ1-2	ASSHTTGQANYGYT
TRBV5-1	TRBJ1-1	ASSSGQGMNTEAF
TRBV30	TRBJ1-4	AWSEGLNEKLF
TRBV19	TRBJ2-7	ASSTQGTGEQY
TRBV29-1	TRBJ2-7	SVLGLSQTPYEQY
TRBV11-3	TRBJ1-1	ASSLGGRMNTEAF
TRBV27	TRBJ1-1	ASRTGGNTEAF
TRBV28	TRBJ2-2	ASGWDSLTGELF
TRBV28	TRBJ2-1	ASSIVTGGLINEQF
TRBV2	TRBJ1-6	ASRTGVRYSPLH
TRBV15	TRBJ1-5	ATSKDRERNQPQH
TRBV19	TRBJ2-1	ASSIGGGSGEQF
TRBV30	TRBJ2-3	AWTGSTDTQY
TRBV11-3	TRBJ2-1	ASSLLGTRTDNEQF
TRBV4-1	TRBJ1-1	ASSQVGLGHMNTEAF
TRBV6-6	TRBJ1-5	ASKAGTAFSNQPQH
TRBV7-2	TRBJ1-6	ASSLPDRAAFH
TRBV7-9	TRBJ1-2	ASSLEEGVRNGYT
TRBV4-3	TRBJ1-1	ASSQGSEVNTEAF
TRBV30	TRBJ2-3	AWSVIRSAGTDTQY
TRBV19	TRBJ2-1	ASSRMTGAGSSYNEQF
TRBV18	TRBJ2-5	ASSPRRLETQY
TRBV7-2	TRBJ1-6	ASTNRPGQGNSPLH
TRBV12-5	TRBJ2-1	ASGSQGLYNEQF
TRBV5-8	TRBJ1-2	ASSDTANPGGVYGYT
TRBV28	TRBJ2-7	ASSYMSYEQY
TRBV28	TRBJ1-2	ASSLKNNYGYT
TRBV7-6	TRBJ1-3	ASSYGTAGGNTIY
TRBV27	TRBJ2-7	ASSFRGSREQY
TRBV28	TRBJ1-2	ASSLEQGWGYGYT
TRBV6-1	TRBJ2-1	ASRDFDLYNEQF
TRBV19	TRBJ1-1	AIWGGPRNTEAF
TRBV9	TRBJ2-2	ASSVDPGQTGELF
TRBV29-1	TRBJ2-1	SLRRGTSSNEQF
TRBV4-3	TRBJ2-1	ASSQMLAGLQDSEQF
TRBV5-1	TRBJ2-5	ASSLDPAGGRETQY
TRBV9	TRBJ2-1	ASSVGTSGRAVYNEQF
TRBV7-3	TRBJ2-1	ASSPGVSGTKQF
TRBV4-2	TRBJ2-6	ASSQSSGANVLT
TRBV7-9	TRBJ1-1	ASSLQGNTEAF
TRBV5-1	TRBJ2-5	ASGQGAIAQETQY
TRBV7-5	TRBJ2-4	VRSPGWSIQY
TRBV5-4	TRBJ1-2	ASSSRGAGRYGYT
TRBV19	TRBJ1-5	ASSPLGGVQPQH
TRBV28	TRBJ1-5	ASSRGNQPQH
TRBV27	TRBJ1-2	ASSFGGANYGYT
TRBV14	TRBJ2-3	ASSPRGYTQY
TRBV18	TRBJ1-5	ASSRDRGIQPQH
TRBV28	TRBJ2-7	ASSPFGRDEQY
TRBV5-5	TRBJ2-7	ASSWGGVTNYEQY
TRBV12-5	TRBJ2-6	ASVQPGANVLT
TRBV5-1	TRBJ2-5	ASSLNPGDGKTQY